This entry lists 32 T cell receptor beta chains sequenced from one sample in a study of Ad26.COV2.S vaccination and SARS-CoV-2 variants. The treatment was: approximately 18 received Ad26.COV2.S at low or high dose, single or two shots; about 5 received placebo; per-sample allocation not given. Sampling took place 63 days after the first vaccine or placebo injection. Sequenced by immunoSEQ multiplex PCR; TCRdb stores in-frame clones only, minus some. The top ten hold just under 3% of the sample, which has approximately 250,000 clones, roughly nine tenths seen once. Sequenced material: peripheral blood, taken in a trial of Ad26.COV2.S vaccine versus placebo. Source of these receptors: a person between 18 and 59 years old who received the Ad26.COV2.S COVID-19 vaccine or a placebo.

This chain uses TRBV7-9 with TRBJ2-7; 10 nucleotides agree with TRBD1. CDR3 length: 15 amino acids. J was trimmed by 2 bases and V by 5 bases; bases with no gene match: 6. The germline V gene has CDR1 SEHNR and CDR2 FQNEAQ (reference sequence). The CDR3 sequence: CASSLGQGTTYEQYV. The CDR3, as DNA: TGTGCCAGCAGCCTGGGACAGGGGACTACCTACGAGCAGTACGTC.

V usage is TRBV2 and J usage is TRBJ1-5, with D possibly TRBD1 on 5 matching bases. V was pared by 6 bases and J by 6 bases, with 21 bases between. The germline V gene has CDR1 SNHLY and CDR2 FYNNEI. The CDR3 has 16 residues. CDR3 coding DNA: TGTGCCAGCAGGGAGCCCGGGACGGGCCGGAGTCAGCCCCAGCATTTT. This encodes CASREPGTGRSQPQHF. The variable domain in full, completed from reference TRBV2 and TRBJ1-5, reads EPEVTQTPSHQVTQMGQEVILRCVPISNHLYFYWYRQILGQKVEFLVSFYNNEISEKSEIFDDQFSVERPDGSNFTLKIRSTKLEDSAMYFCASREPGTGRSQPQHFGDGTRLSIL.

The rearrangement links TRBV10-3 to TRBJ2-1; 11 bases align to TRBD2. CDR3 length: 15 amino acids. The junction had 3 bases not matched to a gene; V was cut back by 0 bases and J by 8 bases. Germline CDR1 ENHRY, CDR2 SYGVKD. CDR3 coding DNA: TGTGCCATCAGTGAGTCCGCTAGCGGGAGGTATGAGCAGTTCTTC. Translated: CAISESASGRYEQFF.

This clone was counted between two and nine times. The V gene is TRBV7-2, the J gene TRBJ2-1, with D hard to call. Between the trimmed V and J ends, which lost 3 bases and 5 bases, there was a span of 11 bases. The CDR3 runs to 14 residues. Germline CDR1 SGHTA, CDR2 FQGNSA. CDR3: CASSFIGPDNEQFF. Here the CDR3 DNA reads TGTGCCAGCAGCTTTATCGGGCCGGACAATGAGCAGTTCTTC.

The rearrangement uses TRBV2 and TRBJ2-1, with D tentatively TRBD1 (5 bases). Germline CDR1 SNHLY, CDR2 FYNNEI. The CDR3 sequence is 12 residues long. Between the trimmed V and J ends, which lost 4 bases and 5 bases, there was a span of 6 bases. The chain's CDR3 is CASSVGDNEQFF. The CDR3 DNA sequence: TGTGCCAGCAGTGTAGGGGACAATGAGCAGTTCTTC.

This chain links TRBV6-5 with TRBJ2-7, with TRBD2 matching 10 bases. The length of the CDR3 is 13 residues. The germline V gene has CDR1 MNHEY and CDR2 SVGAGI. V shed 7 bases and J 6 bases; nucleotides not matched to a gene: 6. The CDR3 DNA sequence: TGTGCCAGCAAGGTAGCGGGGGGTTTCGAGCAGTACTTC. It codes for CASKVAGGFEQYF.

This clone has a handful of counts. The gene calls are TRBV30 and TRBJ1-3; no clear D. The CDR3 runs 13 residues. Trimming took off 0 bases at V and 0 bases at J, with 3 bases between the two ends. The germline CDR1 and CDR2 sequences are GTSNPN and SVGIG (reference sequence). DNA for the CDR3: TGTGCCTGGAGTGTCAGCTCTGGAAACACCATATATTTT. Residues: CAWSVSSGNTIYF.

The J gene is TRBJ1-1, the V gene TRBV7-3; D is ambiguous. Germline V gene data show CDR1 as SGHTA and CDR2 as FQGTGA. CDR3 length equals 13 residues. The V and J ends lost 3 bases and 1 base respectively, with 6 bases between them. The CDR3, as DNA: TGTGCCAGCAGCTTGTGGGGGAACACTGAAGCTTTCTTT. Translated: CASSLWGNTEAFF. Supplemented by reference TRBV7-3 and TRBJ1-1, the full variable domain reads GAGVSQTPSNKVTEKGKYVELRCDPISGHTALYWYRQSLGQGPEFLIYFQGTGAADDSGLPNDRFFAVRPEGSVSTLKIQRTERGDSAVYLCASSLWGNTEAFFGQGTRLTVV.

The chain has TRBV7-9 and TRBJ1-4; a possible D gene is TRBD1 (6 bases). Trimming removed 2 bases from V and 10 bases from J, with 14 bases in between. From germline, CDR1 is SEHNR and CDR2 FQNEAQ (reference sequence). The CDR3 totals 14 residues. The CDR3 reads CASSLSGIGGKLFF. The CDR3 DNA reads as TGTGCCAGCAGCTTATCCGGGATAGGGGGAAAACTGTTTTTT.

The chain is built from TRBV14 and TRBJ2-7; D is perhaps TRBD1 or TRBD2 (5 bases each). Germline lookup yields CDR1 SGHDN and CDR2 FVKESK. With 2 bases removed from V and 2 bases from J, the gap between germline ends came to 7 bases. This CDR3 comprises 13 residues. CDR3 amino acids: CASSQWGTYEQYV. For the CDR3, the DNA is TGTGCCAGCAGCCAATGGGGGACCTACGAGCAGTACGTC.

This clone was observed once. The chain couples TRBV5-1 to TRBJ2-5; 8 nucleotides agree with TRBD1. CDR1 SGHRS and CDR2 YFSETQ come from the germline V gene. Unmatched junction bases numbered 6, after V lost 0 bases and J lost 5 bases. The CDR3 has 15 amino acids. The CDR3 coding sequence is TGCGCCAGCAGCTTGGGGACAGGGAGGCGGGAGACCCAGTACTTC. It translates to CASSLGTGRRETQYF.

The gene calls are TRBV7-3 and TRBJ2-1, with 7 bases aligning to TRBD1. The CDR3 is 13 amino acids. Germline trimming cut 5 bases from V and 7 bases from J; bases unmatched to any gene: 5. Germline V gene sequence: CDR1 SGHTA, CDR2 FQGTGA. CDR3 residues: CASSPTTGNEQFF. As DNA, the CDR3 is TGTGCCAGCAGCCCTACGACAGGGAATGAGCAGTTCTTC.

V usage is TRBV7-8 and J usage is TRBJ2-1; the match to TRBD2 covers 8 bases. The CDR3 extends over 14 amino acids. Germline V lookup: CDR1 SGHVS, CDR2 FQNEAQ. The V gene end was trimmed by 5 bases and the J gene end by 9 bases; junction bases not matched to a gene: 9. The CDR3 region is CASSPQRGFAEQFF. CDR3 nucleotides: TGTGCCAGCAGCCCCCAGCGGGGGTTCGCTGAGCAGTTCTTC.

This chain uses TRBV7-8 with TRBJ2-6, with 7 nucleotides matching TRBD1. This CDR3 contains 18 residues. V was clipped by 5 bases and J by 2 bases; unmatched bases: 12. Looked up from germline, CDR1 is SGHVS and CDR2 is FQNEAQ. The CDR3 DNA follows: TGTGCCAGCAGCGCCAAGGTGGGCGACAGGGCTGGGGCCAACGTCCTGACTTTC. The encoded protein is CASSAKVGDRAGANVLTF.

V is TRBV11-3 and J is TRBJ2-2; D unclear. Between the trimmed V and J ends, which lost 7 bases and 4 bases, there was a span of 10 bases. CDR1 and CDR2 from the germline V gene are SGHNT and YENEEA. The CDR3 length is 13 residues. The CDR3 loop reads CASKSDVTGELFF. The CDR3 DNA follows: TGTGCCAGCAAGAGCGATGTCACCGGGGAGCTGTTTTTT.

This chain links TRBV7-9 with TRBJ2-3; 7 bases map to TRBD1. The CDR3 extends over 16 amino acids. Germline CDR1 is SEHNR and CDR2 is FQNEAQ (reference sequence). The V segment lost 4 bases and the J segment 1 base; nucleotides outside the gene matches: 8. This CDR3 is CASSSTGQVRTDTQYF. CDR3 nucleotide sequence: TGTGCCAGCAGCTCCACCGGACAGGTTCGCACAGATACGCAGTATTTT.

Turning to this clone: This sample also contains other DNA sequences that code for the same CDR3. This chain uses TRBV18 with TRBJ2-2; the D is unclear. The CDR3 loop spans 13 amino acids. Germline CDR1 and CDR2: KGHSH and LQKENI. Trimming shortened V by 3 bases and J by 2 bases, and 4 bases separated the two germline ends. Here the CDR3 DNA reads TGTGCCAGCTCACCCTCAAACACCGGGGAGCTGTTTTTT. This gives the protein CASSPSNTGELFF.

In this sample, this clone turned up once. The rearrangement uses TRBV6-6 and TRBJ2-7, with 8 bases lining up with TRBD1. The V gene's germline CDR1 is MNHNY and CDR2 SVGAGI (reference sequence). The CDR3 runs 13 residues. The V gene end was trimmed by 6 bases and the J gene end by 7 bases; junction bases not matched to a gene: 8. The CDR3 region has the DNA TGTGCCAGCAGCCAGGACAGGGCGCGGGAGCAGTACGTC. This sequence encodes CASSQDRAREQYV.

This rearrangement joins TRBV7-3 to TRBJ2-1, with D maybe TRBD2 (6 bases). Looked up from germline, CDR1 is SGHTA and CDR2 is FQGTGA. Trimming took 2 bases from V and 5 from J, leaving 19 bases between them. The CDR3 runs to 17 residues. CDR3 amino acids: CASSLQPTGRGHNEQFF. The CDR3 bases are TGTGCCAGCAGCTTACAACCTACCGGGAGAGGGCACAATGAGCAGTTCTTC.

The chain is built from TRBV24-1 and TRBJ1-1; D gene ambiguous. CDR1 is KGHDR, CDR2 SFDVKD, per germline. V dropped 0 bases and J dropped 3 bases, with 16 bases sitting between them. This CDR3 region has 17 residues. CDR3 in DNA: TGTGCCACCAGTGATTTGCCGGTTGTGGGTATAGACACTGAAGCTTTCTTT. Translation: CATSDLPVVGIDTEAFF.

This chain links TRBV7-9 with TRBJ1-1; 7 bases match TRBD1. Germline trimming cut 5 bases from V and 3 bases from J; bases unmatched to any gene: 9. The CDR3 runs 15 residues. Germline V gene sequence: CDR1 SEHNR, CDR2 FQNEAQ (reference sequence). In nucleotides, the CDR3 is TGTGCCAGCAGCCAGAACAGGGGCCTGGACACTGAAGCTTTCTTT. Translated, it gives CASSQNRGLDTEAFF.

The rearrangement links TRBV9 to TRBJ1-4, with 8 bases that match TRBD1. This CDR3 region has 16 residues. CDR1 is SGDLS, CDR2 YYNGEE, per germline. J lost 7 bases, V lost 4 bases, and 12 bases had no gene match. CDR3 DNA sequence: TGTGCCAGCAGCTCAGGGGGCGGGGAGTACGGTGAAAAACTGTTTTTT. It yields the protein CASSSGGGEYGEKLFF.

The sample holds many counts of this clone. The chain employs TRBV6-4 and TRBJ2-2, with D perhaps TRBD1 (5 bases). Deletions cut 2 bases from V and 4 bases from J, with 11 bases between. Germline CDR1 MRHNA, CDR2 SNTAGT. The length of the CDR3 is 15 residues. CDR3 sequence reads: CASSDGQGATGELFF. Written as DNA, the CDR3 is TGTGCCAGCAGTGACGGTCAAGGGGCCACCGGGGAGCTGTTTTTT.

The V and J genes are TRBV14 and TRBJ2-1, with 7 positions matching TRBD2. This CDR3 spans 14 amino acids. Germline loops: CDR1 SGHDN, CDR2 FVKESK. After removal of 0 bases from V and 10 bases from J, the junction contained 6 bases not matched to a gene. The chain's CDR3 is CASSQDTRGREQFF. As DNA, the CDR3 is TGTGCCAGCAGCCAAGATACGCGGGGGAGGGAGCAGTTCTTC.

The gene calls are TRBV4-1 and TRBJ2-5; the match to TRBD2 covers 9 bases. V gave up 3 bases and J gave up 5 bases; unmatched junction bases: 13. CDR1 MGHRA and CDR2 YSYEKL come from the germline V gene. The CDR3 extends over 17 amino acids. CDR3 residues: CASSQADLAGARETQYF. In DNA form, the CDR3 reads TGCGCCAGCAGCCAGGCCGACTTAGCGGGGGCGAGGGAGACCCAGTACTTC.

The chain couples TRBV10-1 to TRBJ1-2; 7 nucleotides line up with TRBD1. The CDR3 consists of 16 residues. J was trimmed by 7 bases and V by 6 bases; bases with no gene match: 17. Per the germline V gene, CDR1 is WNHNN and CDR2 is SYGVQD (reference sequence). DNA of the CDR3: TGCGCCAGCAGCACACCGAAATACAGGGGAACGATTGGCTACACCTTC. This translates into CASSTPKYRGTIGYTF.

The chain employs TRBV6-1 and TRBJ1-2; D possibly corresponds to TRBD1 (6 bases). The V gene lost 0 bases and the J gene lost 3 bases, with 8 bases spanning the gap. CDR3 length: 14 residues. Germline V CDR1 and CDR2: MNHNS, SASEGT. The CDR3: CASSEAGQDYGYTF. For the CDR3, the DNA is TGTGCCAGCAGTGAAGCGGGACAAGACTATGGCTACACCTTC.

The chain carries TRBV19 and TRBJ1-2; D unclear. The CDR3 sequence is 13 residues long. Looked up from germline, CDR1 is LNHDA and CDR2 is SQIVND (reference sequence). V dropped 3 bases and J dropped 7 bases, with 12 bases sitting between them. CDR3 sequence: CASSISTRLGYTF. Written as DNA, the CDR3 is TGTGCCAGTAGTATTTCCACCAGGCTTGGCTACACCTTC.

The chain's CDR3 is CASSAVVHNSPLHF. The CDR3 DNA is TGTGCCAGCAGTGCCGTGGTCCACAATTCACCCCTCCACTTT. V gene TRBV2 combines with J gene TRBJ1-6; D is uncertain. V was pared by 4 bases and J by 7 bases, with 11 bases between. CDR1 is SNHLY, CDR2 FYNNEI, per germline. This CDR3 is built from 14 residues.

This clone turned up a few times. The chain is built from TRBV12-5 and TRBJ1-5; D gene unclear. Germline V lookup: CDR1 LGHNT, CDR2 FRNRAP. V shed 6 bases and J shed 10 bases, with 10 bases lying between them. CDR3 length: 11 amino acids. CDR3 sequence reads: CASGPIRPQHF. The CDR3 DNA reads as TGTGCTAGTGGACCGATCAGACCCCAGCATTTT.

J is TRBJ1-1 and V is TRBV6-2 or TRBV6-3; D is uncertain. Deletions cut 4 bases from V and 1 base from J, with 10 bases between. The CDR3 runs to 14 residues. Germline V lookup: CDR1 MNHEY, CDR2 SVGEGT. The CDR3 loop is CASSLARRNTEAFF. In DNA form, the CDR3 reads TGTGCCAGCAGTTTGGCCAGACGGAACACTGAAGCTTTCTTT.

This chain connects TRBV11-3 to TRBJ2-5, with D possibly TRBD2 on 5 matching bases. CDR1 is SGHNT, CDR2 YENEEA, per germline. The CDR3 has 15 amino acids. The germline V and J ends were trimmed by 4 bases and 4 bases, with 16 bases remaining between them. This chain's CDR3 is CASSSTYEGLETQYF. Written as DNA, the CDR3 is TGTGCCAGCAGCTCAACGTATGAGGGTCTAGAGACCCAGTACTTC.